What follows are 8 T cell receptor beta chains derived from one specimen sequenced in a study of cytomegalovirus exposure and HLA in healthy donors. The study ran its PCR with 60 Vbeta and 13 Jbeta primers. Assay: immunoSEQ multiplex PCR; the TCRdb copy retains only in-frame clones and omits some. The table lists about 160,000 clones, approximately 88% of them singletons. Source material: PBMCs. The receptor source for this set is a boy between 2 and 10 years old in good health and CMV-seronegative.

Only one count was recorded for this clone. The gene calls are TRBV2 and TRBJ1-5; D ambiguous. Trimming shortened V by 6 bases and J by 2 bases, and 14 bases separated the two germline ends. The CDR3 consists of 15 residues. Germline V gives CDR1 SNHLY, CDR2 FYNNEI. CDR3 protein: CASSFIVAGNQPQHF. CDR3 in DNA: TGTGCCAGCAGCTTCATTGTGGCAGGCAATCAGCCCCAGCATTTT.

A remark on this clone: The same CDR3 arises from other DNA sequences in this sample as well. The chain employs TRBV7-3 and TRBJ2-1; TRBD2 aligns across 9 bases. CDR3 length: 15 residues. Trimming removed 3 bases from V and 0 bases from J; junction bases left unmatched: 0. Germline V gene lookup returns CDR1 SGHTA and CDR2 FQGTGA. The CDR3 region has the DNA TGTGCCAGCAGCTTTAGCGGGAGCTCCTACAATGAGCAGTTCTTC. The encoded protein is CASSFSGSSYNEQFF.

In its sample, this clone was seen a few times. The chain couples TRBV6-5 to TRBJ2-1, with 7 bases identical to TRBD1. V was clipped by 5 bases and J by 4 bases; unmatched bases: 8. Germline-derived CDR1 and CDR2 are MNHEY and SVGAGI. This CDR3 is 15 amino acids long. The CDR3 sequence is CASSTDRALYNEQFF. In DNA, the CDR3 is TGTGCCAGCAGTACCGACAGGGCGCTTTACAATGAGCAGTTCTTC.

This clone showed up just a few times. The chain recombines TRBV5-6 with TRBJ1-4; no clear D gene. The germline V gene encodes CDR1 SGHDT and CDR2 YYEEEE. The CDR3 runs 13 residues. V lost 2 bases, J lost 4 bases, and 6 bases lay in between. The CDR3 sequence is CASSLQINEKLFF. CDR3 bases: TGTGCCAGCAGCTTACAGATTAATGAAAAACTGTTTTTT.

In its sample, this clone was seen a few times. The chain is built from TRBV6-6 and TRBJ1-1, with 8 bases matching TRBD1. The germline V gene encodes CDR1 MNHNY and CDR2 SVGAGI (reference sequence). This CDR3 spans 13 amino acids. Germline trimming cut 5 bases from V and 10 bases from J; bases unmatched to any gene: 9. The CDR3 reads CASSTGGQGGAFF. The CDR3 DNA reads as TGTGCCAGCAGTACCGGTGGACAGGGTGGAGCTTTCTTT.

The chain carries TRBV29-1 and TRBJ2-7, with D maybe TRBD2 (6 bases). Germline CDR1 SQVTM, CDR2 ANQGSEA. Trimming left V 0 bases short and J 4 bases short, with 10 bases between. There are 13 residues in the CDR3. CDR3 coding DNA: TGCAGCGTTGAAGACAGGGCGGGGTACGAGCAGTACTTC. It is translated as CSVEDRAGYEQYF.

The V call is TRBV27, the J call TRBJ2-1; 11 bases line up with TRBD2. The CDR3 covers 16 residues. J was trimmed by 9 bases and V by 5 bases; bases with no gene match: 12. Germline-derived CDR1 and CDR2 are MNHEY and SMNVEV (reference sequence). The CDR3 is CASSLSGRASESEQFF. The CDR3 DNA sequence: TGTGCCAGCAGTCTTAGCGGGAGGGCCTCGGAGAGTGAGCAGTTCTTC.

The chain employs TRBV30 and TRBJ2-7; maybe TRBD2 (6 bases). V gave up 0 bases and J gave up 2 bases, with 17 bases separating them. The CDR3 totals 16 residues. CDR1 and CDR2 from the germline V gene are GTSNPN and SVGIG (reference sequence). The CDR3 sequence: CAWSVSMGLIAYEQYF. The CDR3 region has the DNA TGTGCCTGGAGTGTAAGTATGGGACTGATAGCCTACGAGCAGTACTTC.